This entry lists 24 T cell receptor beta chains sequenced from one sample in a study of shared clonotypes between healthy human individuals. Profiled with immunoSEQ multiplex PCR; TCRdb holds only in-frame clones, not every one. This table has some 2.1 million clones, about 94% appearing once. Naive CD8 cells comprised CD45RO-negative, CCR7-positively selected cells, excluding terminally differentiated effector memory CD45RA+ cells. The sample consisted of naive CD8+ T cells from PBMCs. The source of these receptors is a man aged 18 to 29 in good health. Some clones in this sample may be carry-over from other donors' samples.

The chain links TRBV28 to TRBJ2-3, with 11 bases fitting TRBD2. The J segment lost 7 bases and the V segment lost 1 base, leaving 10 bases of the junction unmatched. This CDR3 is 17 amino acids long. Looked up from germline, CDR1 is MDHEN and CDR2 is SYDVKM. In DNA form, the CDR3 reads TGTGCCAGCAGTTTATCCCGACTAGCGGGGATGTTAAATACGCAGTATTTT. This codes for CASSLSRLAGMLNTQYF.

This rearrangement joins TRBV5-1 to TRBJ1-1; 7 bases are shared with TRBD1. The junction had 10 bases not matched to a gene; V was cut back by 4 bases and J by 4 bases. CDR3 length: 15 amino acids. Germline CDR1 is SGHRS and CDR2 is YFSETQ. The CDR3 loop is CASSITQGRGTEAFF. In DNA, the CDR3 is TGCGCCAGCAGCATCACACAGGGGAGGGGCACTGAAGCTTTCTTT.

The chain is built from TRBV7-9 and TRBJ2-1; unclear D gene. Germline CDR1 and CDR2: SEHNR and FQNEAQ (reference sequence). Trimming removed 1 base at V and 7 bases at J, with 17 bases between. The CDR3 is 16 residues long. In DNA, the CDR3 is TGTGCCAGCAGCTTAGACTGGGCCGGCAGGAGTAATGAGCAGTTCTTC. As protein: CASSLDWAGRSNEQFF.

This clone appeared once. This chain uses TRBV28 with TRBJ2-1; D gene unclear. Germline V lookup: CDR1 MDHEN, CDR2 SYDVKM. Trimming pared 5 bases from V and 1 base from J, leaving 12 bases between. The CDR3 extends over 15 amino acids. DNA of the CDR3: TGTGCCAGCAGTGGGATTGTACGGTCCTACAATGAGCAGTTCTTC. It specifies CASSGIVRSYNEQFF.

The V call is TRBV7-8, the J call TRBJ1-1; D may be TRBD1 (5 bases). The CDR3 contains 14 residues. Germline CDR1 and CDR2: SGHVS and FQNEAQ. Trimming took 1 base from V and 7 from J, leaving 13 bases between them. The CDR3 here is CASSLEQAPLEAFF. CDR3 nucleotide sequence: TGTGCCAGCAGCTTAGAACAGGCTCCGCTTGAAGCTTTCTTT. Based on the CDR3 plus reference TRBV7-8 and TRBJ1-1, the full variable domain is GAGVSQSPRYKVAKRGQDVALRCDPISGHVSLFWYQQALGQGPEFLTYFQNEAQLDKSGLPSDRFFAERPEGSVSTLKIQRTQQEDSAVYLCASSLEQAPLEAFFGQGTRLTVV.

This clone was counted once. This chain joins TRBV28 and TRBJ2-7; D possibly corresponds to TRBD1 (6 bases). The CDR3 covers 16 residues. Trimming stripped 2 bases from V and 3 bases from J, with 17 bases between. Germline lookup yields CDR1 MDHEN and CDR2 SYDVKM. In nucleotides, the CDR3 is TGTGCCAGCAGTTTAACCCTAGGACAGAACTTCTACGAGCAGTACTTC. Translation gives CASSLTLGQNFYEQYF.

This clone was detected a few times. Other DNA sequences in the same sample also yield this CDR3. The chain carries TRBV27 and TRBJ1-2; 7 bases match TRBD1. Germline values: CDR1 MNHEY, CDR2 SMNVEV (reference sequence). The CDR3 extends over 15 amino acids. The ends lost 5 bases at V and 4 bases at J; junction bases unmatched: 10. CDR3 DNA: TGTGCCAGCAGTCCTGGTACAGGGGCGGGCTATGGCTACACCTTC. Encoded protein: CASSPGTGAGYGYTF.

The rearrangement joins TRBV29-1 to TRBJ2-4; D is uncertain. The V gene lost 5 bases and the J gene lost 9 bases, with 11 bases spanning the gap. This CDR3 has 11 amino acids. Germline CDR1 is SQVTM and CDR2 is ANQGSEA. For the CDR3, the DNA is TGCAGCGTTAAGCAGGATGGCATTCAGTACTTC. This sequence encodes CSVKQDGIQYF.

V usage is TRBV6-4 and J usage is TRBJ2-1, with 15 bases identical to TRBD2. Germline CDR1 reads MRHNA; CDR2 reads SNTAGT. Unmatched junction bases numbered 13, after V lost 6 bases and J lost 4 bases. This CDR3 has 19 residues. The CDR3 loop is CASRPYGLAGGLPYNEQFF. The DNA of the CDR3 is TGTGCCAGCAGGCCCTACGGACTAGCGGGAGGGCTCCCTTACAATGAGCAGTTCTTC.

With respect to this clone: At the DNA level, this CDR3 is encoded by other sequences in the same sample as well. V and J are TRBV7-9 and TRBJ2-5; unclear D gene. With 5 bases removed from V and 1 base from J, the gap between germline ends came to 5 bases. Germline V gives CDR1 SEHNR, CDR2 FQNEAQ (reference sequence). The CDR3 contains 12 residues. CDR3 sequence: CASSPTQETQYF. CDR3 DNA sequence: TGTGCCAGCAGCCCAACCCAAGAGACCCAGTACTTC. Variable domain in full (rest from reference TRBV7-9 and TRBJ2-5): DTGVSQNPRHKITKRGQNVTFRCDPISEHNRLYWYRQTLGQGPEFLTYFQNEAQLEKSRLLSDRFSAERPKGSFSTLEIQRTEQGDSAMYLCASSPTQETQYFGPGTRLLVL.

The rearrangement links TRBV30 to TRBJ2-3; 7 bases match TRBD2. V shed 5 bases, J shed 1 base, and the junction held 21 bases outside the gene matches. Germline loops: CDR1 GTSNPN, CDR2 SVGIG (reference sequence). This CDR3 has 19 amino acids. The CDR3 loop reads CAWRDKYPAGSLGTDTQYF. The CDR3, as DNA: TGTGCCTGGCGTGACAAATACCCAGCGGGATCTTTAGGCACAGATACGCAGTATTTT.

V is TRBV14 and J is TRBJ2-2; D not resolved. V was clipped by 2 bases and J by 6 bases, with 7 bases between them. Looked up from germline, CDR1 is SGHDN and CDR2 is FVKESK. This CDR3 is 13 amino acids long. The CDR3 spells CASSQSRSGELFF. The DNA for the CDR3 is TGTGCCAGCAGCCAATCCAGATCCGGGGAGCTGTTTTTT.

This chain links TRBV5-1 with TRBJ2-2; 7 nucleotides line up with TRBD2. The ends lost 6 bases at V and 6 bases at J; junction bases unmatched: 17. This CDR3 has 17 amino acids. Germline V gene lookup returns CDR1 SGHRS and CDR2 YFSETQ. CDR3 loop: CASTVSRAGVVSGELFF. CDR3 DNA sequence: TGCGCCAGCACCGTTAGTCGGGCGGGAGTTGTTTCCGGGGAGCTGTTTTTT.

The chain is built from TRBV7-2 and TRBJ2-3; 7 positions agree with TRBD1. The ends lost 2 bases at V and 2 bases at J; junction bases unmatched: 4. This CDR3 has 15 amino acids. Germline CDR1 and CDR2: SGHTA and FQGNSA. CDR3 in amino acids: CASSLTGASTDTQYF. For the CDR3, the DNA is TGTGCCAGCAGCTTAACAGGGGCTTCCACAGATACGCAGTATTTT.

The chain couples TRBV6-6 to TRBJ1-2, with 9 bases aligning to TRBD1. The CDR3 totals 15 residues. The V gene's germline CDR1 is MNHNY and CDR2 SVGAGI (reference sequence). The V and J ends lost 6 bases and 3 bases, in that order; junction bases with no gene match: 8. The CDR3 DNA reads TGTGCCAGCAGAGAAGGGCGGACAGGGGACTATGGCTACACCTTC. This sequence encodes CASREGRTGDYGYTF.

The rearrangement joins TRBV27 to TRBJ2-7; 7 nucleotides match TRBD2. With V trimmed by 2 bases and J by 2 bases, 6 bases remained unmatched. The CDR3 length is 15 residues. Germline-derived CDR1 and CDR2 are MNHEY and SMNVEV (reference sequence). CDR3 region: CASSLLGRTTYEQYF. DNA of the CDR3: TGTGCCAGCAGTTTACTCGGGAGGACCACCTACGAGCAGTACTTC.

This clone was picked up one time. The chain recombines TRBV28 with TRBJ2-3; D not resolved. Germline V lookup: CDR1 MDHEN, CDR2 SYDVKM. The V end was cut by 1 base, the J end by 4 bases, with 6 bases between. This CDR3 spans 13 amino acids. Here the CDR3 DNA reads TGTGCCAGCAGTTTATCCTGGGCAGATACGCAGTATTTT. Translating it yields CASSLSWADTQYF.

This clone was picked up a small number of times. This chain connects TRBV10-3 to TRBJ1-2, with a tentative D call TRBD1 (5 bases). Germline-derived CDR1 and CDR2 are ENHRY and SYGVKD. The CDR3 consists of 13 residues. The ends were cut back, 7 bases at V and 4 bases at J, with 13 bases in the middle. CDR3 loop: CAITQGLFYGYTF. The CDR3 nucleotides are TGTGCCATCACTCAGGGACTCTTCTATGGCTACACCTTC.

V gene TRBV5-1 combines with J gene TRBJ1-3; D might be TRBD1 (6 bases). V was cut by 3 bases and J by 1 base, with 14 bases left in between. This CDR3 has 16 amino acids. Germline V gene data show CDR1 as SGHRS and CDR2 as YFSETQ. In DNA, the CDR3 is TGCGCCAGCAGCTGGGACGGACAGCCATCTGGAAACACCATATATTTT. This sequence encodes CASSWDGQPSGNTIYF.

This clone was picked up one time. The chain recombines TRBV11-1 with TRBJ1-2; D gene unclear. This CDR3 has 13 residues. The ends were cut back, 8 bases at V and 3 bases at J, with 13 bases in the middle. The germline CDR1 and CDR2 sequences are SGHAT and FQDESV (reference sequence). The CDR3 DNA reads TGTGCCAGCCGCCGGGAGGGTGACTATGGCTACACCTTC. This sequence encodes CASRREGDYGYTF.

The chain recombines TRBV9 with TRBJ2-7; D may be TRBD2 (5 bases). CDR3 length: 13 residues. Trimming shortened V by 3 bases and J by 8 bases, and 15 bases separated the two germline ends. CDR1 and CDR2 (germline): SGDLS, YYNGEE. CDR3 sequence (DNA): TGTGCCAGCAGCGCCTCCGGGGTTTGGCAGCAGTACTTC. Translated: CASSASGVWQQYF.

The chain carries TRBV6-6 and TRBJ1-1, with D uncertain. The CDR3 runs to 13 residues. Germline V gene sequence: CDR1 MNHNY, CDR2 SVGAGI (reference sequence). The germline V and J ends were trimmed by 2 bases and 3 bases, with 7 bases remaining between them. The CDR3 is CASSYGGYTEAFF. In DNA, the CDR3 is TGTGCCAGCAGTTACGGCGGCTACACTGAAGCTTTCTTT.

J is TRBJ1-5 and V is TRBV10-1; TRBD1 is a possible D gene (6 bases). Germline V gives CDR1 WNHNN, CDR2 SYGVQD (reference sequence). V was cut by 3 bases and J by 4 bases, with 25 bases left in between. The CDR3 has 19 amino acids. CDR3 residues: CASSEDRRRGGRNNQPQHF. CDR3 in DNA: TGCGCCAGCAGTGAAGATCGGAGAAGGGGGGGACGGAATAATCAGCCCCAGCATTTT.

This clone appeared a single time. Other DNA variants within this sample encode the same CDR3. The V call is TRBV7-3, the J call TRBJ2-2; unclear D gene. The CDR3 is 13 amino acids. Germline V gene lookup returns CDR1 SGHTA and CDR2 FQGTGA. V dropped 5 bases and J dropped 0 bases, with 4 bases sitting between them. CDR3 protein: CASSLSNTGELFF. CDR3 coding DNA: TGTGCCAGCAGCCTCTCGAACACCGGGGAGCTGTTTTTT.